Listed below are T cell receptor beta chains from one sample, sequenced in a study of T cell changes during pregnancy in multiple sclerosis. Repertoires were generated with immunoSEQ multiplex PCR, while TCRdb's copy carries only in-frame clones and drops some. The sample gives around 59,000 clones, just over 90% of which show up once; around 4% is in the top ten. This specimen was CD8+ T cells from peripheral blood mononuclear cells, taken in the second trimester of pregnancy. The receptors originated from a female donor with multiple sclerosis, enrolled in a pregnancy study. The CDR3 runs from the conserved cysteine through the conserved F or W. The order of the fields is V gene, D gene, clone size, CDR3 length, J gene, CDR3 protein, CDR3 DNA. A D gene is named only where the DNA matches it firmly. Expanded clones are given a class, and other clones once, few, many or no size at all.

TRBV27	TRBD1	.	14	TRBJ1-5	CASSFGQGGQPQHF	TGTGCCAGCAGTTTTGGACAGGGTGGTCAGCCCCAGCATTTT
TRBV2	TRBD1	.	12	TRBJ1-5	CASSDREQPQHF	TGTGCCAGCAGCGACAGGGAGCAGCCCCAGCATTTT
TRBV27	TRBD1	.	15	TRBJ1-3	CASSFTGDSGNTIYF	TGTGCCAGCAGTTTTACAGGGGACTCTGGAAACACCATATATTTT
TRBV15	TRBD2	.	15	TRBJ2-7	CATSSGGSFPYEQYF	TGTGCCACCAGCAGCGGGGGGTCGTTCCCCTACGAGCAGTACTTC
TRBV10-3	.	few	13	TRBJ1-5	CAISPGGNQPQHF	TGTGCCATCAGTCCAGGGGGCAATCAGCCCCAGCATTTT
TRBV29-1	TRBD1	.	14	TRBJ1-1	CSGTGGVRNTEAFF	TGCAGCGGGACAGGGGGCGTTAGGAATACTGAAGCTTTCTTT
TRBV7-9	TRBD1	.	18	TRBJ1-4	CASSSPYRTGFDNEKLFF	TGTGCCAGCAGCTCCCCTTATAGGACAGGGTTCGATAATGAAAAACTGTTTTTT
TRBV27	.	.	13	TRBJ2-5	CASSLSSEETQYF	TGTGCCAGCAGTTTATCGTCTGAAGAGACCCAGTACTTC
TRBV5-3	TRBD2	.	15	TRBJ2-1	CARSATSGGPAEQFF	TGTGCCAGAAGCGCGACTAGCGGGGGGCCGGCTGAGCAGTTCTTC
TRBV4-1	TRBD2	.	16	TRBJ2-7	CASSQGGTSGSYEQYF	TGCGCCAGCAGCCAAGGAGGGACTAGCGGCTCCTACGAGCAGTACTTC
TRBV7-9	.	.	12	TRBJ1-1	CASSLSPPEAFF	TGTGCCAGCAGCCTATCCCCCCCTGAAGCTTTCTTT
TRBV12-5	TRBD1	.	14	TRBJ1-2	CASGHPGQNYGYTF	TGTGCTAGTGGCCACCCGGGACAGAACTATGGCTACACCTTC
TRBV7-9	.	.	14	TRBJ2-1	CASRGSGSYNEQFF	TGTGCTTCGCGGGGTAGCGGTTCCTACAATGAGCAGTTCTTC
TRBV9	TRBD2	.	15	TRBJ2-1	CASSVGGSGGNEQFF	TGTGCCAGCAGCGTGGGCGGGAGTGGTGGGAATGAGCAGTTCTTC
TRBV5-8	TRBD1	.	15	TRBJ2-3	CASSSRTGRADTQYF	TGTGCCAGCAGCTCCCGGACAGGGCGCGCAGATACGCAGTATTTT
TRBV7-3	TRBD1	.	19	TRBJ2-6	CASSLLGGAGSSGANVLTF	TGTGCCAGCAGCTTATTAGGGGGCGCGGGTAGTTCTGGGGCCAACGTCCTGACTTTC
TRBV4-1	TRBD2	.	12	TRBJ2-1	CASGEGSSEQFF	TGCGCCAGCGGGGAGGGGTCCAGTGAGCAGTTCTTC
TRBV4-1	TRBD2	.	17	TRBJ2-3	CASSPRDSGGGTDTQYF	TGCGCCAGCAGCCCCCGGGATAGCGGGGGAGGCACAGATACGCAGTATTTT
TRBV2	TRBD2	.	18	TRBJ2-1	CASTEGAGGPLFYNEQFF	TGTGCCAGCACCGAAGGTGCGGGAGGGCCTTTATTCTACAATGAGCAGTTCTTC
TRBV9	.	.	13	TRBJ2-7	CASSVKDSYEQYF	TGTGCCAGCAGCGTAAAAGACAGCTACGAGCAGTACTTC
TRBV4-1	.	.	15	TRBJ2-3	CASSQDVVWTDTQYF	TGCGCCAGCAGCCAAGATGTAGTTTGGACAGATACGCAGTATTTT
TRBV6-1	.	.	15	TRBJ1-5	CASSDPGHSNQPQHF	TGTGCCAGCAGTGATCCAGGGCATAGCAATCAGCCCCAGCATTTT